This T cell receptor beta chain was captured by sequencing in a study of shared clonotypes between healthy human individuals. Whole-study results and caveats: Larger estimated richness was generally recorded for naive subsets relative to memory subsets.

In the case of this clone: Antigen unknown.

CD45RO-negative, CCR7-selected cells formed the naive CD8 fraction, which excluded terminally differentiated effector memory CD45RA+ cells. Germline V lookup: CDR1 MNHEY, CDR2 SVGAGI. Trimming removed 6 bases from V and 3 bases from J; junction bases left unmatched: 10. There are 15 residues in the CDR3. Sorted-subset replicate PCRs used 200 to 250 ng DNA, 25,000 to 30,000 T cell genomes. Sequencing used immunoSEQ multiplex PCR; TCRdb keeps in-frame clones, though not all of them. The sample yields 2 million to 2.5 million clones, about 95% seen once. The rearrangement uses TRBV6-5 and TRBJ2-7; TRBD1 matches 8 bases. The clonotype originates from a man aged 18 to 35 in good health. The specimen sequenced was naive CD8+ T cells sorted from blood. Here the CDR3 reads CASRPGQEEHYEQYF. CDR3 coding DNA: TGTGCCAGCAGACCGGGACAGGAGGAACACTACGAGCAGTACTTC.